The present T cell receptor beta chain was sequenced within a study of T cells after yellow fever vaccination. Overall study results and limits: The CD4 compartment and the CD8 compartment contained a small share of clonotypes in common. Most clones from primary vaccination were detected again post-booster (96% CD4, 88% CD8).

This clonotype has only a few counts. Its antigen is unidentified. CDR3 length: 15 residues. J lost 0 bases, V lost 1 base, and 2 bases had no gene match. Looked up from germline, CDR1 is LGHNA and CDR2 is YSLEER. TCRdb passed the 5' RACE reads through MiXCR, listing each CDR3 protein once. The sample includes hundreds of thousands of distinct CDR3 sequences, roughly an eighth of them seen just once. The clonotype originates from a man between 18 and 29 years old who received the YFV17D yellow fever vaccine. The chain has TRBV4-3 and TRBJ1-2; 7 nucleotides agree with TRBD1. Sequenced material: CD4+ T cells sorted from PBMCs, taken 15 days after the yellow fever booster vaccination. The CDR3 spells CASSQGDSTNYGYTF. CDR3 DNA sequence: TGCGCCAGCAGCCAAGGGGACAGCACTAACTATGGCTACACCTTC.